The 28 T cell receptor beta chains below were found in one sample sequenced in a study of blood T cell repertoires in COVID-19. Method: immunoSEQ multiplex PCR; TCRdb's copy keeps in-frame clones and lacks some. The data show 300,000 to 400,000 clones, 80% to 90% seen once. Specimen: PBMCs or T cells enriched from blood (not recorded which). Receptors were obtained from a man aged 18 to 30 who had recovered from COVID-19.

This chain joins TRBV18 and TRBJ1-2; TRBD1 matches at 9 bases. Germline values: CDR1 KGHSH, CDR2 LQKENI. There are 15 residues in the CDR3. Trimming removed 3 bases from V and 7 bases from J; junction bases left unmatched: 9. The CDR3 DNA reads as TGTGCCAGCTCACCGACAGCACAGGGGGCAATTGGCTACACCTTC. The encoded protein is CASSPTAQGAIGYTF.

The chain is built from TRBV7-6 and TRBJ1-1; 8 bases match TRBD1. The CDR3 extends over 13 amino acids. The V segment lost 9 bases and the J segment 6 bases; nucleotides outside the gene matches: 9. Germline-derived CDR1 and CDR2 are SGHVS and FNYEAQ. CDR3 loop: CASGEHRGSEAFF. The DNA for the CDR3 is TGTGCCAGTGGGGAACACAGGGGGTCTGAAGCTTTCTTT.

The rearrangement joins TRBV2 to TRBJ2-5; TRBD2 agrees at 8 bases. The V segment lost 6 bases and the J segment 4 bases; nucleotides outside the gene matches: 7. The CDR3 runs 14 residues. Germline CDR1 SNHLY, CDR2 FYNNEI. The CDR3 DNA follows: TGTGCCAGCAGACTTAATCGGGGGGGAGAGACCCAGTACTTC. It codes for CASRLNRGGETQYF. The full variable domain, rest sourced from reference TRBV2 and TRBJ2-5, is EPEVTQTPSHQVTQMGQEVILRCVPISNHLYFYWYRQILGQKVEFLVSFYNNEISEKSEIFDDQFSVERPDGSNFTLKIRSTKLEDSAMYFCASRLNRGGETQYFGPGTRLLVL.

The CDR3 protein is CASNRRSDEKLFF. As DNA, the CDR3 is TGTGCCAGCAATCGGAGGTCCGATGAAAAACTGTTTTTT. The chain combines TRBV2 with TRBJ1-4, with D hard to call. The CDR3 is 13 residues long. V lost 7 bases and J lost 6, with 12 bases in between. Germline V gene lookup returns CDR1 SNHLY and CDR2 FYNNEI.

The rearrangement links TRBV7-8 to TRBJ1-5; a weak D match, TRBD1 (5 bases). The CDR3 is 16 residues long. CDR1 is SGHVS, CDR2 FQNEAQ, per germline. Trimming stripped 5 bases from V and 6 bases from J, with 20 bases between. CDR3 nucleotides: TGTGCCAGCAGCAGACAGAGAACGCTACGAGTTCAGCCCCAGCATTTT. This sequence encodes CASSRQRTLRVQPQHF.

The chain couples TRBV27 to TRBJ2-7; TRBD1 is a possible D gene (6 bases). The CDR3 is 14 residues long. Between the trimmed V and J ends, which lost 5 bases and 0 bases, there was a span of 11 bases. Looked up from germline, CDR1 is MNHEY and CDR2 is SMNVEV (reference sequence). The CDR3 loop reads CASSPSDSSYEQYF. DNA for the CDR3: TGTGCCAGCAGTCCATCGGACAGCTCCTACGAGCAGTACTTC.

This clone was counted once. The chain is built from TRBV6-1 and TRBJ2-1; 11 nucleotides line up with TRBD2. This CDR3 contains 14 residues. CDR1 MNHNS and CDR2 SASEGT come from the germline V gene. The trim removed 2 bases at V and 6 bases at J, leaving 0 bases unmatched. In nucleotides, the CDR3 is TGTGCCAGCAGTGAACTAGCGGGGGGCAATGAGCAGTTCTTC. It specifies CASSELAGGNEQFF.

The chain recombines TRBV12-3 or TRBV12-4 with TRBJ2-5; maybe TRBD1 (6 bases). CDR3 size: 13 residues. Trimming shortened V by 6 bases and J by 1 base, and 9 bases separated the two germline ends. The CDR3 loop reads CASSYRVQETQYF. DNA for the CDR3: TGTGCCAGCAGCTACAGGGTCCAAGAGACCCAGTACTTC.

In its sample, this clone was seen many times. The V call is TRBV19, the J call TRBJ2-2; D may be TRBD1 (6 bases). Trimming stripped 6 bases from V and 7 bases from J, with 12 bases between. This CDR3 comprises 13 residues. Germline lookup yields CDR1 LNHDA and CDR2 SQIVND (reference sequence). The CDR3 DNA reads TGTGCCAGTAGACAGGGTTCGGTCGGGGAGCTGTTTTTT. It is translated as CASRQGSVGELFF.

The rearrangement joins TRBV19 to TRBJ1-2; 7 bases line up with TRBD1. There are 15 residues in the CDR3. The germline gives CDR1 LNHDA, CDR2 SQIVND (reference sequence). The V segment lost 7 bases and the J segment 1 base; nucleotides outside the gene matches: 9. The CDR3 sequence is CASTTGAGVNYGYTF. CDR3 DNA: TGTGCCAGTACCACAGGGGCAGGGGTTAACTATGGCTACACCTTC.

The sample holds one count of this clone. In nucleotides, the CDR3 is TGTGCCAGCAGCTCGGGAGCTAGCGATTCCTACGAGCAGTACTTC. This codes for CASSSGASDSYEQYF. This chain joins TRBV7-6 and TRBJ2-7; D is possibly TRBD2 (6 bases). Trimming stripped 4 bases from V and 1 base from J, with 14 bases between. Germline CDR1 SGHVS, CDR2 FNYEAQ. This CDR3 is 15 amino acids long.

This rearrangement joins TRBV9 to TRBJ1-1, with D possibly being TRBD1 (6 bases). The germline V gene encodes CDR1 SGDLS and CDR2 YYNGEE. The CDR3 is 16 amino acids. Trimming left V 3 bases short and J 5 bases short, with 20 bases between. CDR3 residues: CASSGPLGAFRTEAFF. The CDR3 DNA follows: TGTGCCAGCAGCGGCCCTTTGGGGGCCTTTAGGACTGAAGCTTTCTTT.

The rearrangement joins TRBV18 to TRBJ1-1; no firm D call. With 2 bases removed from V and 0 bases from J, the gap between germline ends came to 7 bases. Germline V gives CDR1 KGHSH, CDR2 LQKENI. The CDR3 has 14 residues. The CDR3 sequence: CASSPISMNTEAFF. The CDR3 region has the DNA TGTGCCAGCTCACCAATTTCTATGAACACTGAAGCTTTCTTT.

The rearrangement links TRBV19 to TRBJ2-3; TRBD2 is a possible D gene (6 bases). V shed 5 bases and J shed 2 bases, with 11 bases lying between them. This CDR3 is 14 amino acids long. Germline assignment: CDR1 LNHDA and CDR2 SQIVND (reference sequence). CDR3 DNA: TGTGCCAGTAGTCGGTGGGACTCCACAGATACGCAGTATTTT. This encodes CASSRWDSTDTQYF.

The rearrangement uses TRBV12-5 and TRBJ2-7, with a weak D call TRBD1 (6 bases). Germline V lookup: CDR1 LGHNT, CDR2 FRNRAP. The V end lost 0 bases, the J end lost 3 bases, and 15 bases lay between the germline ends. This CDR3 region has 16 residues. The CDR3 DNA reads TGTGCTAGTGGTTTGGTAGCCTCAGGGGCTCTCTACGAGCAGTACTTC. It translates to CASGLVASGALYEQYF.

The rearrangement links TRBV14 to TRBJ2-3, with TRBD2 identical over 8 bases. J lost 5 bases, V lost 3 bases, and 7 bases had no gene match. Germline V gene data show CDR1 as SGHDN and CDR2 as FVKESK. The CDR3 has 15 amino acids. CDR3 in amino acids: CASSQVRGGRDTQYF. In nucleotides, the CDR3 is TGTGCCAGCAGCCAGGTCCGGGGGGGGCGAGATACGCAGTATTTT.

The V call is TRBV2, the J call TRBJ2-3, with D possibly being TRBD2 (6 bases). In germline, CDR1 is SNHLY, CDR2 FYNNEI. The CDR3 has 15 residues. The V end lost 11 bases, the J end lost 0 bases, and 18 bases lay between the germline ends. Written as DNA, the CDR3 is TGTGCCTCCGAAGACCCAGGGACTAGCACAGATACGCAGTATTTT. It yields the protein CASEDPGTSTDTQYF.

The table lists this clone with a count of one. The genes are TRBV30 and TRBJ2-7; maybe TRBD1 (6 bases). This CDR3 has 11 amino acids. Germline V gene lookup returns CDR1 GTSNPN and CDR2 SVGIG (reference sequence). V lost 5 bases and J lost 6, with 11 bases in between. CDR3: CAWVRGFEQYF. The CDR3 DNA sequence: TGTGCCTGGGTCAGGGGTTTCGAGCAGTACTTC.

The chain uses TRBV2 and TRBJ1-5; no firm D call. From germline, CDR1 is SNHLY and CDR2 FYNNEI. This CDR3 is built from 15 residues. Trimming pared 6 bases from V and 5 bases from J, leaving 17 bases between. In DNA, the CDR3 is TGTGCCAGCAGGGCGGGCCTAACGTGGGATCAGCCCCAGCATTTT. Its protein is CASRAGLTWDQPQHF.

The chain joins TRBV4-2 to TRBJ2-7, with 9 bases fitting TRBD1. Germline CDR1 LGHNA, CDR2 YNFKEQ. With 3 bases clipped from V and 5 bases from J, the junction kept 2 bases outside the gene matches. CDR3 size: 13 residues. CDR3 sequence: CASSQDRGDEQYF. The CDR3 DNA is TGTGCCAGCAGCCAGGACAGGGGAGACGAGCAGTACTTC.

The J gene is TRBJ2-3, the V gene TRBV19; TRBD1 might be the D (6 bases). Looked up from germline, CDR1 is LNHDA and CDR2 is SQIVND (reference sequence). Trimming took off 3 bases at V and 3 bases at J, with 13 bases between the two ends. This CDR3 is built from 15 residues. CDR3 DNA: TGTGCCAGTAGTATCAATGGGGGCCGGACAGATACGCAGTATTTT. Its translation: CASSINGGRTDTQYF.

The gene calls are TRBV27 and TRBJ2-1; 15 positions agree with TRBD2. This CDR3 spans 18 amino acids. Per germline, CDR1 MNHEY and CDR2 SMNVEV (reference sequence). V gave up 7 bases and J gave up 6 bases; unmatched junction bases: 13. CDR3 coding DNA: TGTGCCAGCACCCTTGGGACTAGCGGGAGGTATTCGATCAATGAGCAGTTCTTC. Its translation is CASTLGTSGRYSINEQFF.

The rearrangement links TRBV3-1 (or the pseudogene TRBV3-2) to TRBJ2-3, with 14 bases identical to TRBD2. CDR3 length: 19 amino acids. The germline gives CDR1 LGHDT, CDR2 YNNKEL (reference sequence). The J segment lost 5 bases and the V segment lost 0 bases, leaving 10 bases of the junction unmatched. The CDR3 bases are TGTGCCAGCAGCCAAGAACTTCTGACGGGACTAGCGGGAGTAGATACGCAGTATTTT. Amino acid sequence: CASSQELLTGLAGVDTQYF.

This chain links TRBV27 with TRBJ1-1, with D unclear. Germline CDR1 reads MNHEY; CDR2 reads SMNVEV (reference sequence). The CDR3 loop spans 13 amino acids. V was cut by 5 bases and J by 1 base, with 8 bases left in between. Here the CDR3 DNA reads TGTGCCAGCAGTCTTGTAAAGAACACTGAAGCTTTCTTT. Amino acids: CASSLVKNTEAFF.

The rearrangement links TRBV6-5 to TRBJ1-2; weak D call: TRBD1 (6 bases). Germline V lookup: CDR1 MNHEY, CDR2 SVGAGI. Trimming took 4 bases from V and 3 from J, leaving 9 bases between them. The CDR3 loop spans 13 amino acids. CDR3 in DNA: TGTGCCAGCAGTTCTGACAGGTACTATGGCTACACCTTC. It is translated as CASSSDRYYGYTF.

The rearrangement uses TRBV30 and TRBJ2-7, with a tentative D call TRBD2 (6 bases). From germline, CDR1 is GTSNPN and CDR2 SVGIG (reference sequence). The CDR3 has 14 amino acids. V gave up 1 base and J gave up 7 bases, with 17 bases separating them. The CDR3 loop reads CAWSAGREVEEQYF. CDR3 nucleotide sequence: TGTGCCTGGAGTGCAGGCAGGGAGGTAGAGGAGCAGTACTTC.

This rearrangement joins TRBV30 to TRBJ1-1; D is possibly TRBD1 (5 bases). From germline, CDR1 is GTSNPN and CDR2 SVGIG (reference sequence). V dropped 0 bases and J dropped 11 bases, with 10 bases sitting between them. CDR3 size: 11 residues. The CDR3 bases are TGTGCCTGGAGTGTAGGGGCGGCCGCTTTCTTT. Translating it yields CAWSVGAAAFF.

The genes are TRBV30 and TRBJ1-1, with D tentatively TRBD1 (5 bases). This CDR3 contains 14 residues. Trimming removed 4 bases from V and 5 bases from J, with 17 bases in between. Germline V gene data show CDR1 as GTSNPN and CDR2 as SVGIG (reference sequence). CDR3 DNA sequence: TGTGCCTGGAAGTTAATCCCGGGGGGGACTGAAGCTTTCTTT. Protein product: CAWKLIPGGTEAFF. The full variable domain, completed using reference TRBV30 and TRBJ1-1, is SQTIHQWPATLVQPVGSPLSLECTVEGTSNPNLYWYRQAAGRGLQLLFYSVGIGQISSEVPQNLSASRPQDRQFILSSKKLLLSDSGFYLCAWKLIPGGTEAFFGQGTRLTVV.